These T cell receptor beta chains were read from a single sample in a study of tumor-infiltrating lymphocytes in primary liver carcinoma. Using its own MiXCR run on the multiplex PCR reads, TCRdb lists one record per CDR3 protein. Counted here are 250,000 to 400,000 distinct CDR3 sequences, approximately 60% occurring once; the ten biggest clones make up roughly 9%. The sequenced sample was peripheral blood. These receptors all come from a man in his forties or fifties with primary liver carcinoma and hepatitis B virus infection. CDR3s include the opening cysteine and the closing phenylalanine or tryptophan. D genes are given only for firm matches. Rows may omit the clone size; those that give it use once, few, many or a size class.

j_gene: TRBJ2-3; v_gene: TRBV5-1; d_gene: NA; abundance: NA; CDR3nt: TGCGCCAGCATAAGGGGTGAGGGCACAGATACGCAGTATTTT; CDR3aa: CASIRGEGTDTQYF
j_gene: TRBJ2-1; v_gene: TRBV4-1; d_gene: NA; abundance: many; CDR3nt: TGCGCCAGCAGCCAAGGCCTTGGCGGCTCCTACAATGAGCAGTTCTTC; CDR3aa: CASSQGLGGSYNEQFF
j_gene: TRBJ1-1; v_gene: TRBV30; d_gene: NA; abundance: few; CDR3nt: TGTGCCTGGATTCGTGTTCCTGAAGCTTTCTTT; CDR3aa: CAWIRVPEAFF
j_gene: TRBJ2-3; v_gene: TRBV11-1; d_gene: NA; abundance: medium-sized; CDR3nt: TGTGCCAGCAGCACCTATACTCGGAGTAGCACAGATACGCAGTATTTT; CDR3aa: CASSTYTRSSTDTQYF
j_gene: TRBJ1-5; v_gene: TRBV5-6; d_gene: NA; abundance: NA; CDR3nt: TGTGCCAGCAGCTTGGCTGGCAGGGCTCAGCCCCAGCATTTT; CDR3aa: CASSLAGRAQPQHF
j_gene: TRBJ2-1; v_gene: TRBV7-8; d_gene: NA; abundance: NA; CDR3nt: TGTGCCAGCAGCTTATCAGGCGGGCTTTACAATGAGCAGTTCTTC; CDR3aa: CASSLSGGLYNEQFF
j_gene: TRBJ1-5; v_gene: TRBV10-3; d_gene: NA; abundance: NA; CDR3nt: TGTGCCACCAGTGAGCGGGGAGCGAGTCAGCCCCAGCATTTT; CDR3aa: CATSERGASQPQHF
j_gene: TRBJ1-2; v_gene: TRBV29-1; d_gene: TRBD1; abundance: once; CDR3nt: TGCAGCGCCCTTATACGGACAGGGGAGGATGGCTACAACTTC; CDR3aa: CSALIRTGEDGYNF
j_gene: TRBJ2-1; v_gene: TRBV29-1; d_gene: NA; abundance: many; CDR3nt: TGCAGCGTTGAAGATCAGGGGGGGGATGAGCAGTTCTTC; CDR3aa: CSVEDQGGDEQFF
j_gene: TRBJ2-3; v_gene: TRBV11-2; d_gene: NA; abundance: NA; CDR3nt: TGTGCCAGCGGCTTAGATGTCCCCACAGATACGCAGTATTTC; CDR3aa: CASGLDVPTDTQYF
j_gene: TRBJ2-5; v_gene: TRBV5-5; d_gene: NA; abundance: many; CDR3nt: TGTGCCAGCAGCTTGGGGACTTTCGAGACCCAGTACTTC; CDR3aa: CASSLGTFETQYF
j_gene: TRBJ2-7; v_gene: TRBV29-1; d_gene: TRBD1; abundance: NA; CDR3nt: TGCAGTGTTGAGGATTGGGACAGGGGAGTAGACGAGCAGTACTTC; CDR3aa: CSVEDWDRGVDEQYF
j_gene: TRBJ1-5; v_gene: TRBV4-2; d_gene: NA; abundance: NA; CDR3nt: TGTGCCAGCAGCCAAGCTCGGGGATTGGGACCCGGCAATCAGCCCCAGCATTTT; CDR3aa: CASSQARGLGPGNQPQHF
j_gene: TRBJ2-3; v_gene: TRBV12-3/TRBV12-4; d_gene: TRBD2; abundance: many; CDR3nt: TGTGCCAGCAGTTTCGGACTAGCGGCAGATACGCAGTATTTT; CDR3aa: CASSFGLAADTQYF
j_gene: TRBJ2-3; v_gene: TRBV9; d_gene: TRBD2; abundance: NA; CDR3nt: TGTGCCAGCAGCGTAACTAGCGAGAGAGATACGCAGTATTTT; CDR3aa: CASSVTSERDTQYF
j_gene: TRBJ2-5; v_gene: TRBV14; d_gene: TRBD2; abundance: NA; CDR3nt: TGTACCAGCAGCCAAGGGACTAGCTGGGCGGCTGGAAGGGAAGAGACCCAGTACTTC; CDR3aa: CTSSQGTSWAAGREETQYF
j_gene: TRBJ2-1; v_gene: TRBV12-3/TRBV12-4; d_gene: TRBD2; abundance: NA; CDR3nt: TGTGCCAGCAGTGGACTAGCGGGAGTGCCGGGTAAGCAGTTCTTC; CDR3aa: CASSGLAGVPGKQFF
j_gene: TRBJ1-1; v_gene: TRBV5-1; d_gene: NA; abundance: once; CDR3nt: TGCGCCAGCATCTGGGACGGGGCGAACACTGAAGCTTTCTTT; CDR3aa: CASIWDGANTEAFF
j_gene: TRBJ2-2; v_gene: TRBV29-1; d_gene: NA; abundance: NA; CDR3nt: TGCGGCGTTTCTAAGATAGGGCGAAACACCGGGGAGCTGTTTTTT; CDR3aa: CGVSKIGRNTGELFF
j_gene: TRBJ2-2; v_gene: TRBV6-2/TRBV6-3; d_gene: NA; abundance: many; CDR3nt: TGTGCCAGCAGCCCCTCGGACACCGGGGAGCTGTTTTTT; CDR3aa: CASSPSDTGELFF
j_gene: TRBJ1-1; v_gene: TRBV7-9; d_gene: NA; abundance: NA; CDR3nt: TGTGCCAGCAGCTTCCGACCGAACACTGAAGCTTTCTTT; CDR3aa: CASSFRPNTEAFF
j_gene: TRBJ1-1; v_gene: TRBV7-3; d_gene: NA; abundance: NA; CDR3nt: TGTGCCAGCAGCTTAATGGGGTACACTGAAGCCTTCTTT; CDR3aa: CASSLMGYTEAFF
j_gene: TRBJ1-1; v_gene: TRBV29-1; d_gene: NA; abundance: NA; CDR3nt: TGCAGCGTTGAGAAGGTGAACACTAAAGCTTTCTTT; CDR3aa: CSVEKVNTKAFF
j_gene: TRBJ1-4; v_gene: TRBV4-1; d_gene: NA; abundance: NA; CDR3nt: TGCGCCAGCAGTCTCCGGGACAAGGAAAATGAAAAACTGTTTTTT; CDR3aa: CASSLRDKENEKLFF